This TCR beta chain was observed in a study of blood T cell repertoires in COVID-19. Across the whole study: The samples span acute and convalescent COVID-19 from the United States, Italy and Spain. From T cells, B-cell-depleted T cells, or PBMCs came the material, which was cDNA or gDNA.

Cohort 3 recovery required two negative PCRs, clearance, or symptom resolution. In the study's own analysis: Amplified reference gene primers provided the basis for estimating nucleated cell counts. Profiling relied on immunoSEQ multiplex PCR, and the TCRdb table lists in-frame clones only, not all of them. V, J and clone size reflect that table, while D and trimming were determined from the DNA. In the table there are hundreds of thousands of clones, roughly 90% of which are singletons. Germline V gene lookup returns CDR1 SGDLS and CDR2 YYNGEE. V lost 4 bases to trimming and J lost 5 bases; unmatched junction nucleotides: 9. The CDR3 covers 17 residues.

The receptor comes from a man aged 55 to 70 who had recovered from COVID-19. The sample was PBMCs or T cells enriched from blood (not recorded which). The V and J genes are TRBV9 and TRBJ2-1; 13 nucleotides agree with TRBD2. The chain's CDR3 is CASSYTSGGAGHNEQFF. Here the CDR3 DNA reads TGTGCCAGCAGCTACACTAGCGGGGGGGCCGGCCACAATGAGCAGTTCTTC.